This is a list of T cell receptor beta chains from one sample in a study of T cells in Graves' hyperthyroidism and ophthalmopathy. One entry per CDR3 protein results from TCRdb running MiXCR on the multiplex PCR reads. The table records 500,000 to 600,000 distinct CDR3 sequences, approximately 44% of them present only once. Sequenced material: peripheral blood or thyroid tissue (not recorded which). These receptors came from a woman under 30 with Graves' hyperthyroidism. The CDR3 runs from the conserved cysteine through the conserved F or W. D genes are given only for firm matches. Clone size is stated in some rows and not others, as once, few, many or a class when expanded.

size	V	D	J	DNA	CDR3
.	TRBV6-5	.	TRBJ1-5	TGTACCAGCAGTTACTCGCAAAAGAAGTGGGATCGCGGATGTAGCAATCAGCCCCAGCATTTT	CTSSYSQKKWDRGCSNQPQHF
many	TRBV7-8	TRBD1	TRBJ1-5	TGTGCCAGCAGTCGCAACAGGGGAGGCCAGCCCCAGCATTTT	CASSRNRGGQPQHF
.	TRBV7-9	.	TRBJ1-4	TGTGCCAGCAGCTTAATCGGAGCGGGGTCCACAACTAATGAAAAACTGTTTTTT	CASSLIGAGSTTNEKLFF
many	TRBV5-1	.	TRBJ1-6	TGCGCCAGCAGCTTGGAGGCAGGGGTTAATTCACCCCTCCACTTT	CASSLEAGVNSPLHF
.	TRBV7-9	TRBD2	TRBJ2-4	TGTGCCAGCAGCGAAGGACTAGCGGGGAAAAACATTCAGTACTTC	CASSEGLAGKNIQYF
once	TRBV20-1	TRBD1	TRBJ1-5	TGCAGTGCTCCTATGACAGGTGGGGACAGTCAGCCCCAGCATTTT	CSAPMTGGDSQPQHF
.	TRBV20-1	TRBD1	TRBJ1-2	TGCAGTGCTGCGGACAGGGAGGGCTACACCTTC	CSAADREGYTF
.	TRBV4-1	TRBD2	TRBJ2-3	TGCGCCAGCAGCCGCCGCGGTAGCGGGATAATCACAGATACGCAGTATTTT	CASSRRGSGIITDTQYF
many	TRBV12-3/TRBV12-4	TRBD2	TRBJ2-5	TGTGCCAGCAGTTTCGGGACTAGCGGGAGTGAGACCCAGTACTTC	CASSFGTSGSETQYF
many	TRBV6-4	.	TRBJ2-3	TGTGCCAGCAGTGACGCGGCAGGCACAGATACGCAGTATTTT	CASSDAAGTDTQYF
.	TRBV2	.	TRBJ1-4	TGTGCCAGCAGATTTGAAAAACTGTTTTTT	CASRFEKLFF
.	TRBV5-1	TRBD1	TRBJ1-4	TGCGCCAGCAGCCCCGGGACAGGGCTAAATGAAAAACTGTTTTTT	CASSPGTGLNEKLFF
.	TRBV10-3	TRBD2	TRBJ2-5	TGTGTGACTAGCGGGAGATATAGTCAAAAGACCCAGTACTTC	CVTSGRYSQKTQYF
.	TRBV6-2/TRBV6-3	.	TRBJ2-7	TGTGCCAGCAGTTACTCGAACGGGTCTGGGGACGAGCAGTACTTC	CASSYSNGSGDEQYF
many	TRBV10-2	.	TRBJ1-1	TGCGCCAGCAGCGACGGAATGAACACTGAAGCTTTCTTT	CASSDGMNTEAFF
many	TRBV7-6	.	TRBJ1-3	TGTGCCAGCAGCTTAGTTGGGAATGGAAACACCATATATTTT	CASSLVGNGNTIYF
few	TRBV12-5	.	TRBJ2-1	TGTGCTAGTGGTTTCACCTACAATGAGCAGTTCTTC	CASGFTYNEQFF
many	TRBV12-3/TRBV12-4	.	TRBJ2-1	TGTGCCAGCAGTTTTCGGGGATCCTACAATGAGCAGTTCTTC	CASSFRGSYNEQFF
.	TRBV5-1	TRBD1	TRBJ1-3	TGCGCCAGCAGCTTGGCGGACAGGGCTGGAAACACCATATATTTT	CASSLADRAGNTIYF
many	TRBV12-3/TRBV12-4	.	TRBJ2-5	TGTGCCAGCAGTTTAAGTTTTGGACTCTCCGAGACCCAGTACTTC	CASSLSFGLSETQYF
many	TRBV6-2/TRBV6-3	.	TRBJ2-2	TGTGCCAGCAGTTACCCCGCCGGGGAGCTGTTTTTT	CASSYPAGELFF
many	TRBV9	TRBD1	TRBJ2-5	TGTGCCAGCAGCCCTAGGACAGGGATGGAGACCCAGTACTTC	CASSPRTGMETQYF
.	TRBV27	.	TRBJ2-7	TGTGCCAGCAGTTTTGGTGGGGCAGGAGAGCAGTACTTC	CASSFGGAGEQYF
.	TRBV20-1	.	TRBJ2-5	TGCAGTGCTAGGGGGGCGGGAGAAGAGACCCAGTACTTC	CSARGAGEETQYF
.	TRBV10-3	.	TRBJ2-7	TGTGCCATCACGGCGGACTCCTACAATGAGCAGTACTTC	CAITADSYNEQYF
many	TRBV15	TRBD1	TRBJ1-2	TGTGCCACCAGCAGAGAGCGGACAGGTGCTGGCTATGGCTACACCTTC	CATSRERTGAGYGYTF
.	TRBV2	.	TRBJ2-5	TGTGCCAGCAGTGAAGACAGGACCCCCCAAGAGACCCAGTACTTC	CASSEDRTPQETQYF
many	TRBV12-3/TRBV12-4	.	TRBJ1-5	TGTGCCAGCAGTACCACAGGGCTAGGTCAGCCCCAGCATTTT	CASSTTGLGQPQHF
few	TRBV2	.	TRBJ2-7	TGTGCCAGCAGTGAAACACGGGAGCAGTACTTC	CASSETREQYF
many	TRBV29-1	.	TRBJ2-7	TGCAGCGTTGACGGCCAGGGGGTTAGCGGTAGCTACGAGCAGTACTTC	CSVDGQGVSGSYEQYF
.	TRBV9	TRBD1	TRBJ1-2	TGTGCCAGCTCACCCCGCGGGACAGGGGGGAGCTATGGCTACACCTTC	CASSPRGTGGSYGYTF
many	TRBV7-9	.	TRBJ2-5	TGTGCCAGCAGCTTAGCTTCTAGGGACCAAGAGACCCAGTACTTC	CASSLASRDQETQYF
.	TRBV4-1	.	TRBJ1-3	TGCGCCAGCAGCCAAGCCCCCCGAACGTTAAAGAACACCATATATTTT	CASSQAPRTLKNTIYF
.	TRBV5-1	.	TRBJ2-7	TGCGCCAGCAGCTTGGTAGGGTTGGACGAGCAGTACTTC	CASSLVGLDEQYF
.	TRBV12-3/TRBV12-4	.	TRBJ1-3	TGTGCCAGCAGTTCTAGCGGGAGGGCTGGAAACACCATATATTTT	CASSSSGRAGNTIYF
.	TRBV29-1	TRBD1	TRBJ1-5	TGCAGCGTAGCGAGGGACAGGGGGCTGAGGAATCAGCCCCAGCATTTT	CSVARDRGLRNQPQHF
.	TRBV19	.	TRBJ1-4	TGTGCCAGTAGCCGACTAGCGGGCCTTGATGAAAAACTGTTTTTT	CASSRLAGLDEKLFF
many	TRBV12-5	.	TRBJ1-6	TGTGCTAGTCGAGGGAATAATTCACCCCTCCACTTT	CASRGNNSPLHF
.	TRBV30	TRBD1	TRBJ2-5	TGTGCCTGGAGTACCGGGACAGTTCTACAAGAGACCCAGTACTTC	CAWSTGTVLQETQYF
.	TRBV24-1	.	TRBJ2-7	TGTGCCAGCAGTAGCGGAGCGGTCTACGAGCAGTACTTC	CASSSGAVYEQYF
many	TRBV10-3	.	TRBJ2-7	TGTGCCATCAGTGATTGGCGGGACCTCTCCTACGAGCAGTACTTC	CAISDWRDLSYEQYF
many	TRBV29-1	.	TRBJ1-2	TGCAGCGTCCTCCGGGAGTATGGCTACACCTTC	CSVLREYGYTF
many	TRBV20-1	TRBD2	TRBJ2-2	TGCAGTGCTAGAGACGCGGGAGGGGCGAACACCGGGGAGCTGTTTTTT	CSARDAGGANTGELFF
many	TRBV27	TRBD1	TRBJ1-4	TGTGCCAGCAGTTTAGGGACAGGGGCGCTTACCGAAAAACTGTTTTTT	CASSLGTGALTEKLFF
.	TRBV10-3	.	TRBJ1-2	TGTGCCATCAAGCCCCCTTGGGAGGGAGGGCATGGCTACACCTTC	CAIKPPWEGGHGYTF
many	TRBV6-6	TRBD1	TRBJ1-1	TGTGCCAGCTCTTACAGGGGTCAGGGACGGAACACTGAAGCTTTCTTT	CASSYRGQGRNTEAFF
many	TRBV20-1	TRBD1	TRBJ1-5	TGCAGTGCGAGCATACAGGGGGCGGGGAGGTATAGCAATCAGCCCCAGCATTTT	CSASIQGAGRYSNQPQHF
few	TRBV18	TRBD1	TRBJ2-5	TGTGCCAGCTCACCAGCCGGGACAGGGGACGAGACCCAGTACTTC	CASSPAGTGDETQYF
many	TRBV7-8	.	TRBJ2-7	TGTGCCAGCAGCCCTCCGGGGGGACAAACCTACGAGCAGTACTTC	CASSPPGGQTYEQYF
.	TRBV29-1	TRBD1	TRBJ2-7	TGCAGCGTTTCCGGGACAGGGGCATACGAGCAGTACTTC	CSVSGTGAYEQYF
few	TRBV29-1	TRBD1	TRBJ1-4	TGCAGCGCCACAGGGGTGTCAACTAATGAAAAACTGTTTTTT	CSATGVSTNEKLFF
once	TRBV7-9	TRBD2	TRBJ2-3	TGTGCCAGCAGCTATAGCGGGAGTTCAGATACGCAGTATTTT	CASSYSGSSDTQYF
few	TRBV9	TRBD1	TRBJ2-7	TGTGCCAGCAGCGTAGGGACAGGGAAAGGGGTCGATGAGCAGTACTTC	CASSVGTGKGVDEQYF